A selection of T cell receptor beta chains follows, all from one sample in a study of OX40 agonist ivuxolimab in advanced cancers. Measured with immunoSEQ multiplex PCR; TCRdb has only the in-frame clones, and not every one. The sample carries tens of thousands of clones, roughly 84% recorded once. The material was CD4+ or CD8+ T cells sorted from blood, obtained in a trial of the OX40 agonist ivuxolimab. The receptors were sampled from an adult with an advanced solid tumor such as melanoma, head and neck, liver or kidney cancer. Both conserved end residues are part of each CDR3. The D gene is left open where the match is weak. Clone size is stated in some rows and not others, as once, few, many or a class when expanded.

d_call clone_size j_call v_call cdr3_nt cdr3_aa
TRBD2 . TRBJ2-1 TRBV7-8 TGTGCCAGCAGCGCCCGACTAGCGGGGGGGCCCGCAGGGTCCTACAATGAGCAGTTCTTC CASSARLAGGPAGSYNEQFF
. once TRBJ2-2 TRBV19 TGTGCCAGTGCGACCGACTACACCGGGGAGCTGTTTTTT CASATDYTGELFF
. . TRBJ1-3 TRBV4-1 TGCGCCAGCAGCCGCGGCAGCTCTGGAAACACCATATATTTT CASSRGSSGNTIYF
. . TRBJ1-2 TRBV27 TGTGCCAGCAGTTTACGGGGTGGGTATGGCTACACCTTC CASSLRGGYGYTF
. . TRBJ2-6 TRBV6-5 TGTGCCAGCAGTTACGTAGGGCTTGGGGCCAACGTCCTGACTTTC CASSYVGLGANVLTF
TRBD1 once TRBJ2-2 TRBV4-1 TGCGCCAGCAGCCAGGGACAGGACACCGGGGAGCTGTTTTTT CASSQGQDTGELFF
TRBD1 once TRBJ1-4 TRBV2 TGTGCCAGCGGGGGAGACAGGGGCGAAAAACTGTTTTTT CASGGDRGEKLFF
. . TRBJ1-5 TRBV6-1 TGTGCCAGCAGTGACCTCGCTTCGGGCACGAATCAGCCCCAGCATTTT CASSDLASGTNQPQHF
. once TRBJ1-1 TRBV25-1 TGTGCCAGCAGCCCCCTAACGGTCACTGAAGCTTTCTTT CASSPLTVTEAFF
. . TRBJ1-1 TRBV5-1 TGCGCCAGCAGCCCAGGGGTCGGGGGCACTGAAGCTTTCTTT CASSPGVGGTEAFF
. . TRBJ2-7 TRBV4-2 TGTGCCAGCAGCCAAGATGCAGGGGAGTACGAGCAGTACTTC CASSQDAGEYEQYF
. . TRBJ2-2 TRBV7-9 TGTGCCAGCAGCCCCGCCGGGACTTCCCCCGGGGAGCTGTTTTTT CASSPAGTSPGELFF
TRBD1 once TRBJ1-3 TRBV9 TGTGCCAGCAGCGTGGGGACAGGGGGCGAGGACACCATATATTTT CASSVGTGGEDTIYF
. . TRBJ1-2 TRBV28 TGTGCCAGCAGTTTAAGGTTGGGGGGCTACACCTTC CASSLRLGGYTF